This TCR beta chain stems from a study of regulatory and conventional T cells in RAG deficiency. Findings of the study overall: Omenn CD25-high CD127-low cells may be activated cells, not true Tregs.

As for this clone: Its specificity is not known.

CDR1 is SQVTM and CDR2 is ANQGSEA in the germline V gene. Trimming removed 1 base from V and 6 bases from J, with 22 bases in between. The CDR3 is made up of 17 amino acids. Libraries were prepared by immunoSEQ multiplex PCR; TCRdb keeps only in-frame clonotypes and omits some of them. Altogether fewer than 35,000 clones are present, over 75% being singletons, with the ten largest covering roughly 13%. These same records also appear under a second study, on regulatory T cells. From that report: Amplification used 52 TRBV primers and 13 TRBJ primers.

The sample consisted of CD8+ T cells sorted from blood. The chain employs TRBV29-1 and TRBJ1-5; no reliable D call. The TCR comes from a human donor in good health. The CDR3 sequence is CSVEVLECRQEFQPQHF. As DNA, the CDR3 is TGCAGCGTTGAAGTTTTAGAATGTAGGCAGGAATTTCAGCCCCAGCATTTT.